Presented here are 16 T cell receptor beta chains from one specimen sequenced in a study of regulatory T cells in long-lasting Graves disease. In building TCR beta libraries, iRepertoire HTBI primers were used together with Arm-PCR of CDR3 regions. TCRdb re-called the multiplex PCR reads through MiXCR, storing one row per CDR3 protein. The repertoire consists of over 300,000 distinct CDR3 sequences, with around 16% occurring once and the leading ten covering approximately 21%. The sample's time point: newly diagnosed GD, antithyroid drugs for less than 3 months. From RNA extracted from PBMCs, the TCR library was made. This sample comprised peripheral blood mononuclear cells (PBMCs), obtained at new diagnosis, from a patient treated with antithyroid drugs. These receptors all stem from a female donor with Graves disease.

There are many counts of this clonotype. The V call is TRBV9, the J call TRBJ1-1, with D tentatively TRBD1 (5 bases). This CDR3 comprises 14 residues. Trimming stripped 0 bases from V and 4 bases from J, with 10 bases between. Germline V gene sequence: CDR1 SGDLS, CDR2 YYNGEE. Here the CDR3 DNA reads TGTGCCAGCAGCGTAGCCGGGGGAAGCACTGAAGCTTTCTTT. Its protein is CASSVAGGSTEAFF.

This chain connects TRBV30 to TRBJ2-7; D is unclear. This CDR3 comprises 13 residues. V lost 3 bases, J lost 2 bases, and 11 bases lay in between. Germline values: CDR1 GTSNPN, CDR2 SVGIG (reference sequence). The CDR3, as DNA: TGTGCCTGGAGGACCACACCCGCCTACGAGCAGTACTTC. It is translated as CAWRTTPAYEQYF.

The table lists this clonotype with many counts. The chain is built from TRBV20-1 and TRBJ2-4; D unclear. The CDR3 covers 15 residues. The germline V gene has CDR1 DFQATT and CDR2 SNEGSKA (reference sequence). Trimming stripped 3 bases from V and 0 bases from J, with 12 bases between. CDR3 in amino acids: CSASFSALAKNIQYF. CDR3 coding DNA: TGCAGTGCTAGCTTTTCGGCTCTAGCCAAAAACATTCAGTACTTC.

This clonotype has ten or more counts. The chain couples TRBV4-3 to TRBJ1-5, with D tentatively TRBD1 (6 bases). Germline lookup yields CDR1 LGHNA and CDR2 YSLEER. CDR3 length: 14 amino acids. Trimming removed 2 bases from V and 4 bases from J, with 9 bases in between. This chain's CDR3 is CASSQSQGNQPQHF. DNA of the CDR3: TGCGCCAGCAGCCAATCGCAGGGGAATCAGCCCCAGCATTTT.

This clonotype was detected ten times or more. The chain has TRBV12-3 or TRBV12-4 and TRBJ1-2; TRBD1 matches at 8 bases. Losses at the gene ends were 1 base for V and 8 bases for J; bases not matched to a gene: 3. This CDR3 region has 13 residues. The CDR3 here is CASSLGRGRGYTF. The CDR3 DNA follows: TGTGCCAGCAGTTTAGGCAGGGGGCGAGGCTACACCTTC.

This clonotype was counted many times. The V gene is TRBV30, the J gene TRBJ1-5, with 8 bases lining up with TRBD1. The length of the CDR3 is 12 residues. Germline V gene lookup returns CDR1 GTSNPN and CDR2 SVGIG (reference sequence). With 4 bases clipped from V and 6 bases from J, the junction kept 2 bases outside the gene matches. In nucleotides, the CDR3 is TGTGCCTGGACGACAGGGGTTCAGCCCCAGCATTTT. Protein: CAWTTGVQPQHF.

Points on this clonotype: The junction departs from the called germline gene at one end, perhaps through a read error. This chain links TRBV15 with TRBJ2-1; 7 nucleotides align to TRBD1. This CDR3 comprises 16 residues. Per the germline V gene, CDR1 is LNHNV and CDR2 is YYDKDF (reference sequence). CDR3 in amino acids: CTTSNDTGEIRDEQFF. The DNA of the CDR3 is TGTACCACCAGCAACGACACAGGGGAGATTCGGGATGAGCAGTTCTTC.

In its sample, this clonotype was seen many times. V gene TRBV11-2 combines with J gene TRBJ2-2; TRBD1 or TRBD2 may be the D gene (5 bases each). This CDR3 has 18 amino acids. CDR1 SGHAT and CDR2 FQNNGV come from the germline V gene. V lost 1 base and J 0 bases, leaving 15 bases between the germline ends. This CDR3 is CASSLGGTLYANTGELFF. Written as DNA, the CDR3 is TGTGCCAGCAGCTTAGGGGGGACGCTTTACGCGAACACCGGGGAGCTGTTTTTT. Filled out from reference TRBV11-2 and TRBJ2-2, the complete variable domain reads EAGVAQSPRYKIIEKRQSVAFWCNPISGHATLYWYQQILGQGPKLLIQFQNNGVVDDSQLPKDRFSAERLKGVDSTLKIQPAKLEDSAVYLCASSLGGTLYANTGELFFGEGSRLTVL.

This clonotype showed up many times. V usage is TRBV27 and J usage is TRBJ2-1, with D possibly called TRBD1 or TRBD2 (5 bases each). Germline V gene data show CDR1 as MNHEY and CDR2 as SMNVEV (reference sequence). Trimming left V 8 bases short and J 8 bases short, with 16 bases between. CDR3 length: 13 residues. CDR3 sequence (DNA): TGTGCCAGCGGGAACTTTCAGGGAGATGAGCAGTTCTTC. Translating it yields CASGNFQGDEQFF.

V is TRBV6-5 and J is TRBJ1-1; no reliable D call. V gave up 1 base and J gave up 6 bases, with 9 bases separating them. The CDR3 is 13 amino acids. Germline-derived CDR1 and CDR2 are MNHEY and SVGAGI. The CDR3: CASSYYERAEAFF. CDR3 sequence (DNA): TGTGCCAGCAGTTACTACGAGAGGGCTGAAGCTTTCTTT.

This clonotype was observed at least ten times. V and J are TRBV28 and TRBJ1-4; D is perhaps TRBD1 (6 bases). V gave up 7 bases and J gave up 8 bases, with 20 bases separating them. The CDR3 spans 15 residues. Germline V gives CDR1 MDHEN, CDR2 SYDVKM. The DNA for the CDR3 is TGTGCCAGCACCCCCGCGGGGGGACACAGCGAAAAACTGTTTTTT. Protein: CASTPAGGHSEKLFF.

The V call is TRBV11-2, the J call TRBJ2-5, with D tentatively TRBD2 (5 bases). Germline V CDR1 and CDR2: SGHAT, FQNNGV. The V end lost 5 bases, the J end lost 2 bases, and 15 bases lay between the germline ends. The CDR3 is 15 residues long. CDR3 protein: CASSIRPGIQETQYF. Written as DNA, the CDR3 is TGTGCCAGCAGCATAAGACCGGGAATTCAAGAGACCCAGTACTTC.

This clonotype was observed at least ten times. The chain links TRBV7-9 to TRBJ1-1; D is ambiguous. Trimming removed 1 base from V and 6 bases from J, with 9 bases in between. This CDR3 region has 13 residues. CDR1 is SEHNR and CDR2 is FQNEAQ in the germline V gene (reference sequence). The CDR3, as DNA: TGTGCCAGCAGCTTAGTGGTTGTTCCTGAAGCTTTCTTT. It yields the protein CASSLVVVPEAFF.

This clonotype has only a few counts. This chain uses TRBV6-2 or TRBV6-3 with TRBJ1-2, with a tentative D call TRBD1 (6 bases). V was cut by 8 bases and J by 3 bases, with 13 bases left in between. The CDR3 is 13 amino acids. Germline V gene data show CDR1 as MNHEY and CDR2 as SVGEGT. CDR3: CASGGGRDYGYTF. The CDR3 nucleotides read TGTGCCAGCGGGGGGGGGCGCGACTATGGCTACACCTTC.

This clonotype appeared many times. V and J are TRBV12-3 or TRBV12-4 and TRBJ1-5; TRBD1 agrees at 10 bases. V shed 5 bases, J shed 4 bases, and the junction held 5 bases outside the gene matches. The CDR3 contains 15 residues. This CDR3 reads CASSQTGGRNQPQHF. As DNA, the CDR3 is TGTGCCAGCAGTCAGACAGGGGGCCGGAATCAGCCCCAGCATTTT.

This clonotype was seen ten or more times. The gene calls are TRBV11-2 and TRBJ1-1; D possibly corresponds to TRBD1 (6 bases). The germline V and J ends were trimmed by 3 bases and 6 bases, with 14 bases remaining between them. The CDR3 has 14 residues. The V gene's germline CDR1 is SGHAT and CDR2 FQNNGV. The CDR3 region has the DNA TGTGCCAGCAGCTTGTTGGGGGCGGGGGCTGAAGCTTTCTTT. Translation gives CASSLLGAGAEAFF. Complete variable domain (other parts from reference TRBV11-2 and TRBJ1-1): EAGVAQSPRYKIIEKRQSVAFWCNPISGHATLYWYQQILGQGPKLLIQFQNNGVVDDSQLPKDRFSAERLKGVDSTLKIQPAKLEDSAVYLCASSLLGAGAEAFFGQGTRLTVV.